Each of the 7 T cell receptor beta chains below was sequenced from the same sample in a study of T cells expressing NK-cell markers. TCRdb reprocessed the 5' RACE reads and keeps a single row for each CDR3 protein, giving no DNA. Here the sample table reports 550,000 to 600,000 distinct CDR3 sequences. Sample: blood T cells: a sorted CD56 or NKG2C T cell subset, CD4+ or CD8+ T cells, or bulk PBMC T cells (not recorded which). These receptors all come from a man between 18 and 29 years old in good health.

The chain has TRBV7-2 and TRBJ1-6; TCRdb selects TRBD1, and the lack of DNA leaves this call unchecked. CDR3 size: 15 residues. The V gene's germline CDR1 is SGHTA and CDR2 FQGNSA. This CDR3 is CASSSQGDRGRPLHF.

The chain links TRBV10-3 to TRBJ2-3; lacking DNA, the TRBD1 call made by TCRdb goes unchecked. Germline CDR1 and CDR2: ENHRY and SYGVKD. The CDR3 sequence is 18 residues long. CDR3 region: CAISEPRQGTLRTDTQYF.

The genes are TRBV30 and TRBJ2-7; TCRdb picks TRBD2, but there is no DNA to check that call. The CDR3 is 15 amino acids. In germline, CDR1 is GTSNPN, CDR2 SVGIG (reference sequence). The CDR3 is CAWSASLAGFYEQYF.

The chain is built from TRBV2 and TRBJ2-2; TCRdb lists TRBD2, though no DNA is available to test this call. The CDR3 totals 14 residues. From germline, CDR1 is SNHLY and CDR2 FYNNEI. The chain's CDR3 is CASRGTTNTGELFF.

The rearrangement links TRBV24-1 to TRBJ2-2; TCRdb designates TRBD2, a call that cannot be tested without DNA. Germline CDR1 and CDR2: KGHDR and SFDVKD. This CDR3 spans 15 amino acids. The CDR3 is CATSDFRAGAGELFF.

The chain employs TRBV25-1 and TRBJ1-1; TCRdb proposes TRBD1, but this gene call is untestable without DNA. The CDR3 is 13 residues long. Per germline, CDR1 MGHDK and CDR2 SYGVNS. CDR3 in amino acids: CASRGTPNTEAFF.

The V call is TRBV15, the J call TRBJ1-5; no DNA is available, so the TRBD1 call from TCRdb remains unchecked. Per the germline V gene, CDR1 is LNHNV and CDR2 is YYDKDF (reference sequence). The CDR3 has 16 residues. CDR3 loop: CATRSSGQGKHQPQHF.